The TCR beta chain described here comes from a study of shared clonotypes between healthy human individuals. With 6 bases removed from V and 0 bases from J, the gap between germline ends came to 14 bases. The CDR3 extends over 15 amino acids. Germline CDR1 MDHEN, CDR2 SYDVKM. Sequencing was performed with immunoSEQ multiplex PCR; in TCRdb, only in-frame clones are kept and a portion is missing. The sample lists millions of clones, 85% to 95% occurring once. The specimen was naive CD4+ T cells sorted from blood. The subset: CD45RA+ positively selected. The chain recombines TRBV28 with TRBJ1-1, with a weak D call TRBD1 (5 bases). This clonotype was sampled from a man in his late teens or twenties in good health. The CDR3 nucleotides are TGTGCCAGCAGGGGCAGGGAAAGGGTGAACACTGAAGCTTTCTTT. Its protein product is CASRGRERVNTEAFF.